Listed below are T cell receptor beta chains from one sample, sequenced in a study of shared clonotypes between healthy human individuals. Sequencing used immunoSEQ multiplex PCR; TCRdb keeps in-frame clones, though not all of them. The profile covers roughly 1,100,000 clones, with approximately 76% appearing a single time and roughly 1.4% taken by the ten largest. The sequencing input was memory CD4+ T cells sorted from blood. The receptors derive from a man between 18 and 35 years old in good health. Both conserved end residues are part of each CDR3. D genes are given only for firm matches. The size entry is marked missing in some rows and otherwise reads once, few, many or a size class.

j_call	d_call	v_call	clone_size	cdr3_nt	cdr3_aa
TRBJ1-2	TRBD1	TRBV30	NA	TGTGCCTGGAGTGTACCCTATAAAACAGGGGTCGGTGGTGGCTACACCTTC	CAWSVPYKTGVGGGYTF
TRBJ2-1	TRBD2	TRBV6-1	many	TGTGCCAGCAGTGTATCCCTAGCGGGGAGTTACAATGAGCAGTTCTTC	CASSVSLAGSYNEQFF
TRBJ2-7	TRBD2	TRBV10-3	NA	TGTGCCATCAGTGAGTCTGAGGTAACCGCAGGAGGAACTAGCGAGTTC	CAISESEVTAGGTSEF
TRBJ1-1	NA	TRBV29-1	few	TGCAGCGTTGACGAGGGGAAGGGCACTGAAGCTTTCTTT	CSVDEGKGTEAFF
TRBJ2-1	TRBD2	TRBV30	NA	TGTGCCTGGGACCGAGGGACTAGAGGAAATGAGCAGTTCTTC	CAWDRGTRGNEQFF
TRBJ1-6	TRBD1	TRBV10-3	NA	TGTGCCATCAGTGCCCGGGACAGGGATAATTCACCCCTCCACTTT	CAISARDRDNSPLHF
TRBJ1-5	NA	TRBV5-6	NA	TGTGCCAGCAGCTTGGGCAGTATTGGCAATCAGCCCCAGCATTTT	CASSLGSIGNQPQHF
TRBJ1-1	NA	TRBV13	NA	TGTGCCAGCAGCTCACAGCTGACTTCGACGGCTGAAGCTTTCTTT	CASSSQLTSTAEAFF
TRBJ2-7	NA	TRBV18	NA	TGTGCCAGCTCACCCCAAAATTTCGAGCAGTACTTC	CASSPQNFEQYF
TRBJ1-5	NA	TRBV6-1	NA	TGTGCCAGCATGAGGGCGGAGTATAGCAATCAGCCCCAGCATTTT	CASMRAEYSNQPQHF
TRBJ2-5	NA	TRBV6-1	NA	TGTGCCAGCATGCGGGCAGTCCAAGAGACCCAGTACTTC	CASMRAVQETQYF
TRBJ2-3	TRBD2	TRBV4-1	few	TGCGCCAGCAGCCAAAGAAATAGCGGGAGGGACACAGATACGCAGTATTTT	CASSQRNSGRDTDTQYF
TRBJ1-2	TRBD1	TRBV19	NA	TGTGCCAGTAGTACCTGGGACAGGGGGGACTATGGCTACACCTTC	CASSTWDRGDYGYTF
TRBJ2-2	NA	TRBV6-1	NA	TGTGCCAGTACACAACAGAGCACCGGGGAGCTGTTTTTT	CASTQQSTGELFF
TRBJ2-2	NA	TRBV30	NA	TGTGCCTGGACCCAACGGGGAGCTCTGAACACCGGGGAGCTGTTTTTT	CAWTQRGALNTGELFF
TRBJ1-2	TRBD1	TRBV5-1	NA	TGCGCCAGCGGGACAGGGGACAACTATGGCTACACCTTC	CASGTGDNYGYTF
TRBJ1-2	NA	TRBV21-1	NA	TGTGCCAGCCAGAAGGCCAGTGGCTACACCTTC	CASQKASGYTF
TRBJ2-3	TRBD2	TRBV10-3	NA	TGTGCCACCCGACTAGCGGCGAGCACAGATACGCAGTATTTT	CATRLAASTDTQYF
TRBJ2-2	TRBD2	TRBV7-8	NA	TGTGCCAGCAGCTTTTCTAGCGGGGGGGCGGACACCGGGGAGCTGTTTTTT	CASSFSSGGADTGELFF
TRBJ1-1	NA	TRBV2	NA	TGTGCCAGCAGCCGGAACAAGGGGGACGGGGACACTGAAGCTTTCTTT	CASSRNKGDGDTEAFF
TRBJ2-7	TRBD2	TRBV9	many	TGTGCCAGCAGCGTAGGTCCCCAAAGTCCTAGCGGACCTACGGAGGAGCAGTACTTC	CASSVGPQSPSGPTEEQYF
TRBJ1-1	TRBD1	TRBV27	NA	TGTGCCAGCACGACAGGGGGCGCCGGGGGAGCTTTCTTT	CASTTGGAGGAFF
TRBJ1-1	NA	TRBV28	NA	TGTGCCAGCAGGATACAACAGGGGAACACTGAAGCTTTCTTT	CASRIQQGNTEAFF
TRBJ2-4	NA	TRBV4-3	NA	TGCGCCAGCAGCCAAGTCCAGGGGACGGGGAACATTCAGTACTTC	CASSQVQGTGNIQYF